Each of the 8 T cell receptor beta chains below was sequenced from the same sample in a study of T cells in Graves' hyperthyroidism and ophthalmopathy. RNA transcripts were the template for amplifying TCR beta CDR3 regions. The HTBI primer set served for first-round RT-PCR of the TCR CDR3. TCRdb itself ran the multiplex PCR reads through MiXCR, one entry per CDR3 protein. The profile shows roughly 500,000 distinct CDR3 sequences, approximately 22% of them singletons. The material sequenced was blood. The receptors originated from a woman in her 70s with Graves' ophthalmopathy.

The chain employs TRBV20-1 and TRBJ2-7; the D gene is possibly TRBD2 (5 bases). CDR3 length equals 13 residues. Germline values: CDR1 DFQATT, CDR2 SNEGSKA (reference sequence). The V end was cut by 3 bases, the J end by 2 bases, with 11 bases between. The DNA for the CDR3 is TGCAGTGCTAGGGAGGACTTCCCCTACGAGCAGTACTTC. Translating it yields CSAREDFPYEQYF.

The CDR3 coding sequence is TGCAGTGCTAGTAAACGGCTCGGACAGGGGGCGAGAAATGAGCAGTTCTTC. This gives the protein CSASKRLGQGARNEQFF. The chain recombines TRBV20-1 with TRBJ2-1; the match to TRBD1 covers 11 bases. CDR1 and CDR2 from the germline V gene are DFQATT and SNEGSKA (reference sequence). CDR3 length equals 17 residues. Trimming at V came to 3 bases and at J to 7 bases, leaving 14 bases not matched to a gene.

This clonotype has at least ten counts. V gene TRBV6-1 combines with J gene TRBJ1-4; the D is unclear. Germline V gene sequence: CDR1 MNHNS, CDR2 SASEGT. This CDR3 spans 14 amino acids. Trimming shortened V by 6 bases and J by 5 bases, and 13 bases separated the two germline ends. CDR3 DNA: TGTGCCAGCAGCAGGAAGGGAAAGAATGAAAAACTGTTTTTT. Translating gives CASSRKGKNEKLFF.

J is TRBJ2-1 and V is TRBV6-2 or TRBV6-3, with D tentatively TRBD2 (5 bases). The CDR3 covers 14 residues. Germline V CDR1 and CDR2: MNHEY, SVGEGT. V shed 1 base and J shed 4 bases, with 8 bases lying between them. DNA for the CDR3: TGTGCCAGCAGTTACTTCGGGAAATACAATGAGCAGTTCTTC. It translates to CASSYFGKYNEQFF.

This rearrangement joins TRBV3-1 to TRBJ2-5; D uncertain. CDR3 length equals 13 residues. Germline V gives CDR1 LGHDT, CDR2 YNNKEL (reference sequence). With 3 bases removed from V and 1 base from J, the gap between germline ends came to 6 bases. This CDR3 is CASSHTTQETQYF. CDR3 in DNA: TGTGCCAGCAGCCATACTACCCAAGAGACCCAGTACTTC.

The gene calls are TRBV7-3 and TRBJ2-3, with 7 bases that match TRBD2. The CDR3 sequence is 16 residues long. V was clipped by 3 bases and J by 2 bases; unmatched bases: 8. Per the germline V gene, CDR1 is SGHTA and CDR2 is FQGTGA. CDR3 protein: CASSFGGGGPTDTQYF. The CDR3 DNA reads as TGTGCCAGCAGCTTTGGGGGGGGAGGGCCCACAGATACGCAGTATTTT. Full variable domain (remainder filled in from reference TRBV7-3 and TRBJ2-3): GAGVSQTPSNKVTEKGKYVELRCDPISGHTALYWYRQSLGQGPEFLIYFQGTGAADDSGLPNDRFFAVRPEGSVSTLKIQRTERGDSAVYLCASSFGGGGPTDTQYFGPGTRLTVL.

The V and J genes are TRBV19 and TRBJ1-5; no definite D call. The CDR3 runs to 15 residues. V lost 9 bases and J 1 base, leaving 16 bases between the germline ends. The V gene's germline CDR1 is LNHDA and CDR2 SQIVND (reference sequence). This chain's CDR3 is CASNTDLGSNQPQHF. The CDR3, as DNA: TGTGCCAGCAACACCGACCTCGGGAGCAATCAGCCCCAGCATTTT.

CDR3 protein: CASSQWGPSASGDEQYF. DNA for the CDR3: TGTGCCAGCAGCCAATGGGGCCCCTCAGCGTCCGGGGACGAGCAGTACTTC. V usage is TRBV3-1 and J usage is TRBJ2-7; tentatively, D is TRBD1 or TRBD2 (5 bases each). The CDR3 covers 17 residues. Looked up from germline, CDR1 is LGHDT and CDR2 is YNNKEL (reference sequence). V lost 2 bases and J 5 bases, leaving 22 bases between the germline ends.